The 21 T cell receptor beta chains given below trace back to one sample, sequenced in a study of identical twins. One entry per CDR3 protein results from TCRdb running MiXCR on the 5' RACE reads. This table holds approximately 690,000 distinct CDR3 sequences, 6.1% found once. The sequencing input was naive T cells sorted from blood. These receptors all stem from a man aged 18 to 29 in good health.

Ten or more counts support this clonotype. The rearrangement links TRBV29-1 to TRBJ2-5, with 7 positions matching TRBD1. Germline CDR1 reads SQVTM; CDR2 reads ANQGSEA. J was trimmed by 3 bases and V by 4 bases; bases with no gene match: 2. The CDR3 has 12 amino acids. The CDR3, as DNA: TGCAGCGTTGTGGGACAGAAAGAGACCCAGTACTTC. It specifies CSVVGQKETQYF.

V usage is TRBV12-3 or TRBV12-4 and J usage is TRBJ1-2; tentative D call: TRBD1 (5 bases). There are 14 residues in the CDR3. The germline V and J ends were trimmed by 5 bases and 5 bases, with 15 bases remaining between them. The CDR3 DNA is TGTGCCAGCAGTCCCGGGGGTAGAGCTTATGGCTACACCTTC. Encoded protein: CASSPGGRAYGYTF.

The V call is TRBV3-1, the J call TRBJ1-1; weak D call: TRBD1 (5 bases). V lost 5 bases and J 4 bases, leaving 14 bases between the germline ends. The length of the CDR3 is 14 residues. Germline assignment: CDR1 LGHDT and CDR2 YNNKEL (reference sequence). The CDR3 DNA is TGTGCCAGCAGCACAGGAGCGGGGAGCACTGAAGCTTTCTTT. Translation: CASSTGAGSTEAFF.

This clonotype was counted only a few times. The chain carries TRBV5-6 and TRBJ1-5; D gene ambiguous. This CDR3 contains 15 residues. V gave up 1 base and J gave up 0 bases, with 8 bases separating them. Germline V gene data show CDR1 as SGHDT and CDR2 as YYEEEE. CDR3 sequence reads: CASSLFADSNQPQHF. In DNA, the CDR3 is TGTGCCAGCAGCTTGTTTGCGGATAGCAATCAGCCCCAGCATTTT.

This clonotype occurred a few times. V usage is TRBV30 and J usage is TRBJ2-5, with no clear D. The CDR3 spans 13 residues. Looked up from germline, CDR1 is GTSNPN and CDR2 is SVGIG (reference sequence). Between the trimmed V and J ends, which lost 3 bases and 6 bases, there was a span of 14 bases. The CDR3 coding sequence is TGTGCCTGGAGCCCCGTGGGGATACAGACCCAGTACTTC. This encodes CAWSPVGIQTQYF.

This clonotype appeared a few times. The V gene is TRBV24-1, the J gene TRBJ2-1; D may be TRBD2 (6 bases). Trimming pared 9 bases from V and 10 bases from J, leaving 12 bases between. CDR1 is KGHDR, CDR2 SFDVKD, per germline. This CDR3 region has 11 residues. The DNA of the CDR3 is TGTGCCACCGGGGGAGGTCAGGAGCAGTTCTTC. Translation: CATGGGQEQFF.

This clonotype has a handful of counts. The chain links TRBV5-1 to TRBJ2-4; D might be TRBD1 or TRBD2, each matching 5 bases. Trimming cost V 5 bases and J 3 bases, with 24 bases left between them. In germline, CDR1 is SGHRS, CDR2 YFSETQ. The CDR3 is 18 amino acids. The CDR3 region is CASRSRDRTVGVKNIQYF. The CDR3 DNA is TGCGCCAGCAGAAGCCGGGACCGGACGGTCGGGGTCAAAAACATTCAGTACTTC.

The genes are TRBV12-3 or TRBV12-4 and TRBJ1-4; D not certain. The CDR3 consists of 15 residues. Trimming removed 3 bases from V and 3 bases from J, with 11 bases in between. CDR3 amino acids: CASSFTGKPNEKLFF. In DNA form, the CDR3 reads TGTGCCAGCAGTTTTACCGGGAAGCCTAATGAAAAACTGTTTTTT.

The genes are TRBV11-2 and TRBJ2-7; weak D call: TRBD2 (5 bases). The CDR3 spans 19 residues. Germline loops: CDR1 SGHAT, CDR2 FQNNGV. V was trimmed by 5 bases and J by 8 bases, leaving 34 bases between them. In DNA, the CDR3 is TGTGCCAGCAGCCCTTTACGGGGTCCCTATTTTAAGTCCTACGAGAAGCAGTACTTC. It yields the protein CASSPLRGPYFKSYEKQYF.

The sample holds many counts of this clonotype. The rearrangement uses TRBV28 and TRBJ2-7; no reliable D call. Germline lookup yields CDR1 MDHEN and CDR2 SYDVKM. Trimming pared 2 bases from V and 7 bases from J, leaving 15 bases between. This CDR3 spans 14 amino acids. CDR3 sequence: CASSLPASTMEQYF. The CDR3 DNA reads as TGTGCCAGCAGTTTACCTGCCTCGACCATGGAGCAGTACTTC. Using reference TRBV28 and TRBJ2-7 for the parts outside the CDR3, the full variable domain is DVKVTQSSRYLVKRTGEKVFLECVQDMDHENMFWYRQDPGLGLRLIYFSYDVKMKEKGDIPEGYSVSREKKERFSLILESASTNQTSMYLCASSLPASTMEQYFGPGTRLTVT.

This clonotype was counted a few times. CDR3 in DNA: TGTGCCAGCTCAACCGTAGGGAGTGTTGCAGATACGCAGTATTTT. Protein: CASSTVGSVADTQYF. V usage is TRBV18 and J usage is TRBJ2-3; TRBD2 is a possible D gene (5 bases). Trimming took off 5 bases at V and 4 bases at J, with 16 bases between the two ends. The CDR3 runs 15 residues. Germline V gene data show CDR1 as KGHSH and CDR2 as LQKENI.

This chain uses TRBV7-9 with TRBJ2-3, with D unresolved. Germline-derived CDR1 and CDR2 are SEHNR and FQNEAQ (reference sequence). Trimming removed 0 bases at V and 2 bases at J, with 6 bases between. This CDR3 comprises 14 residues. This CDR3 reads CASSLAEATDTQYF. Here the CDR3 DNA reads TGTGCCAGCAGCTTAGCGGAAGCCACAGATACGCAGTATTTT.

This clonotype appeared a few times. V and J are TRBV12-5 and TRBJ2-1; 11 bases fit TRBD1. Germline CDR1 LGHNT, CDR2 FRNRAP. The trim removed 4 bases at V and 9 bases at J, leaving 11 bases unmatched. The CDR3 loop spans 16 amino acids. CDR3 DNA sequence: TGTGCTAGTGGTTACCTCAATAGGACAGGGGGCGGTGAGCAGTTCTTC. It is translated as CASGYLNRTGGGEQFF.

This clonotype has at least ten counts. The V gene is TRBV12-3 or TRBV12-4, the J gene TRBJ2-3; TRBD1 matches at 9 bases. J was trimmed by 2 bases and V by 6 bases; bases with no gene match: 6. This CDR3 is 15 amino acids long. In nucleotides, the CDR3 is TGTGCCAGCAGCCCGGACAGGGGTTACACAGATACGCAGTATTTT. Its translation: CASSPDRGYTDTQYF.

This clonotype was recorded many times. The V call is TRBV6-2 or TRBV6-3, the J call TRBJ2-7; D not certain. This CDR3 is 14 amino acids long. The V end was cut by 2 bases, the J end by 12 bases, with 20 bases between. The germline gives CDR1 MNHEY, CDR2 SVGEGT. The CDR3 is CASSYGRTSSPRYV. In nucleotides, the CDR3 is TGTGCCAGCAGTTACGGCAGGACGAGCTCCCCCCGGTACGTC.

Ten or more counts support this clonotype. The CDR3 reads CSARGGARDTEAFF. The CDR3 region has the DNA TGCAGTGCTAGAGGGGGGGCGAGGGACACTGAAGCTTTCTTT. The V gene is TRBV20-1, the J gene TRBJ1-1; D perhaps matches TRBD1 (6 bases). Germline loops: CDR1 DFQATT, CDR2 SNEGSKA (reference sequence). This CDR3 contains 14 residues. The V end was cut by 1 base, the J end by 3 bases, with 12 bases between.

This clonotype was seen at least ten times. CDR3 amino acids: CASSRTSGQYEQYF. CDR3 nucleotides: TGTGCCAGCAGTAGGACTAGCGGGCAATACGAGCAGTACTTC. J is TRBJ2-7 and V is TRBV12-3 or TRBV12-4; 11 bases line up with TRBD2. The CDR3 length is 14 residues. The V segment lost 5 bases and the J segment 4 bases; nucleotides outside the gene matches: 4.

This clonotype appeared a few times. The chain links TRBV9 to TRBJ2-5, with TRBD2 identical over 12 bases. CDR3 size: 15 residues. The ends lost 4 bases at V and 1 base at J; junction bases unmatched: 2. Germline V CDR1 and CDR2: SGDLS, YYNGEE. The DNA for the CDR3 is TGTGCCAGCAGCCCTAGCGGGAGGGCCCAAGAGACCCAGTACTTC. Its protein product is CASSPSGRAQETQYF.

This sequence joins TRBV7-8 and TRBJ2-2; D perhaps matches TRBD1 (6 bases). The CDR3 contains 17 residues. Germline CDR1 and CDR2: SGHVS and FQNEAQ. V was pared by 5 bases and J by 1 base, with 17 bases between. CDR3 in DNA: TGTGCCAGCAGCCCAGGCTGGGGACAAAGGAACACCGGGGAGCTGTTTTTT. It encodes CASSPGWGQRNTGELFF.

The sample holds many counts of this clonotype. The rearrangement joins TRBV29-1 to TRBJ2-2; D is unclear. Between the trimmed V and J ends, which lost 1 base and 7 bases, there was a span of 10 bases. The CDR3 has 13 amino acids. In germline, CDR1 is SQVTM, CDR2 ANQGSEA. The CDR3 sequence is CSVEGIMGGELFF. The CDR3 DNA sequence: TGCAGCGTTGAAGGGATAATGGGCGGGGAGCTGTTTTTT.

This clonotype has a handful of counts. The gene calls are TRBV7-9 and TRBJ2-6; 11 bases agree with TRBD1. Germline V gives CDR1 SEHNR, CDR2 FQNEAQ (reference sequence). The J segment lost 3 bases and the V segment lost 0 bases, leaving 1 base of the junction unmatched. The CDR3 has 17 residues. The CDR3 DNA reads TGTGCCAGCAGCTTAGCGGACAGGGGGCTTGGGGCCAACGTCCTGACTTTC. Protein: CASSLADRGLGANVLTF.